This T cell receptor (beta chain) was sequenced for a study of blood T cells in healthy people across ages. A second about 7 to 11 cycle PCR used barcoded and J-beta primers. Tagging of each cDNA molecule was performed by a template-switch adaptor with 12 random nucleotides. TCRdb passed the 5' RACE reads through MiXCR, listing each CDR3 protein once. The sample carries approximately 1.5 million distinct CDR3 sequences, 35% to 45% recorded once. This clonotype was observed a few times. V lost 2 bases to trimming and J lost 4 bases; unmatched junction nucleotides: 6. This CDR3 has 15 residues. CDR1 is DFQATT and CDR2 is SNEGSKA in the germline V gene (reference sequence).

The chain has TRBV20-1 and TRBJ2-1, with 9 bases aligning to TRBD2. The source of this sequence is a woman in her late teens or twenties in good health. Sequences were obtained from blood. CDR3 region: CSARILAGFYNEQFF. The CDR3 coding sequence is TGCAGTGCTAGAATCCTAGCGGGGTTTTACAATGAGCAGTTCTTC.